Detailed here is one T cell receptor (beta chain). CDR3 size: 17 residues. Germline loops: CDR1 SEHNR, CDR2 FQNEAQ (reference sequence). V lost 1 base and J 1 base, leaving 15 bases between the germline ends. The data stem from a study of cytotoxic CD8 clonotypes in ibrutinib-treated CLL. Method: immunoSEQ multiplex PCR; TCRdb's copy keeps in-frame clones and lacks some. The table includes 15,000 to 20,000 clones, about 84% detected once. The starting material was PBMCs, obtained before ibrutinib treatment. The TCR comes from a human donor with chronic lymphocytic leukemia. This chain joins TRBV7-9 and TRBJ2-3; maybe TRBD2 (5 bases). This chain's CDR3 is CASSLGSGRRGTDTQYF. For the CDR3, the DNA is TGTGCCAGCAGCTTAGGATCGGGCAGGCGGGGCACAGATACGCAGTATTTT.